The clone carrying this T cell receptor beta chain was seen a handful of times. As yet, its antigen is unknown. The sample comes from a study of T cells in Graves' hyperthyroidism and ophthalmopathy. Study results and caveats: Ophthalmopathy was model-predicted a median roughly 6.2 months pre-onset. In the blood, most expanded thyroid clonotypes above 0.001 appeared as well.

Diagnoses rested on clinical symptoms, serum thyroxine and TRAb, thyroid ultrasound and orbital computed tomography. The TCR beta CDR3 regions underwent amplification using RNA transcripts as the source. HTBI primers were used for first-round RT-PCR of the TCR CDR3. TCRdb independently ran MiXCR on the multiplex PCR reads; one entry per CDR3 protein. This sample has fewer than 700,000 distinct CDR3 sequences; 15% to 20% occur once, and the top ten carry about 3.8%. The CDR3 covers 15 residues. With 7 bases removed from V and 1 base from J, the gap between germline ends came to 15 bases. The source material was blood. This TCR was sampled from a woman aged 25 to 45 with Graves' hyperthyroidism. V usage is TRBV12-3 or TRBV12-4 and J usage is TRBJ2-3; TRBD2 might be the D (6 bases). CDR3 DNA: TGTGCCAGCATGAGAAACACGGGAGGCACAGATACGCAGTATTTT. Its protein product is CASMRNTGGTDTQYF.